Below, one T cell receptor (beta chain) is given with its context. The target of this receptor is not known. The sample holds no much larger clone one base away, and base qualities are not on file. The donors were healthy, HIV-negative adults with no recently reported acute infections or vaccinations. Every donor was a Caucasian adult residing in Nashville, Tennessee, USA. CD4+ T cells were enriched by magnetic negative selection, after which naive cells were positively selected on CD45RA and the negative fraction was taken as the memory subset. Blood was collected by leukapheresis, and PBMCs were isolated by Ficoll-Histopaque density gradient centrifugation and then cryopreserved in liquid nitrogen vapor phase. Purity and quantity of every magnetically sorted T cell population were checked by analytical flow cytometry. Genomic DNA was isolated from every sorted fraction and measured by UV absorbance on a Nanodrop 2000c.

The sample belongs to a study of shared clonotypes between healthy human individuals (dated by TCRdb to 2020 to 2022). For the wider study: A few men and a couple of women, aged 18 to 49 years, made up the cohort. Per donor, three plates each were used for CD4 naive and CD4 memory, two for CD8 naive, and one for CD8 memory. To estimate repertoire size and how much clonotypes are shared between individuals, the study performed deep sequencing of blood TCR repertoires from a few healthy adults. Libraries were prepared and TCR repertoires were sequenced by different laboratories using diverse techniques, in order to increase sequencing depth and limit assay-specific biases. Leukapheresis yielded between about 0.85 and 10 billion PBMCs per donor.

Using the deep immunoSEQ assay, multiplex PCR amplified TCR CDR3 regions from genomic DNA. Extracted genomic DNA from each cell subset was distributed evenly across all wells of several immunoSEQ 96-well plates, and each plate was treated as a replicate. For sorted subsets, each replicate PCR was loaded with 200 ng genomic DNA, equivalent to 30,000 or so T cell genomes. The purified libraries were quantified using a Qubit 3.0 fluorometer, sized with a Bioanalyzer 2100, and then quantified again using the KAPA Library Quantification kit. A separate single-read 150-cycle Illumina NextSeq 550 flow cell was used to sequence each immunoSEQ 96-well plate. As for the original processing: The immunoSEQ output contained only junctional sequences without quality scores, so filtering could not match that applied to full-length reads. Sequences were annotated with PyIR, a Python wrapper for IgBLAST v1.9, using IMGT germline references to assign V/J genes and CDR3. Reads were filtered out if the reads had weak V/J assignments (E-value above 1e-6), no CDR3, stop codons, out-of-frame junctions, or ambiguous translated residues. V3J clonotypes were defined as sequences sharing an identical inferred V gene, J gene, and CDR3 amino acid sequence. The percentage overlap between two repertoires was calculated by dividing the number of shared unique clonotypes by the size of the smaller repertoire. Richness of each repertoire was evaluated using RTK rarefaction, the Chao1 estimator, and Recon v2.1 estimates of unobserved clonotypes. Generation probabilities for all TCRbeta clonotypes obtained by the gDNA method from a handful of donors were computed using OLGA. TCRdb took over this immuneACCESS table, retaining in-frame rearrangements with V and J assigned. Such tables are incomplete; in checked studies, under half of the missing clones stem from an unresolved V gene, and the remainder is unexplained. D and trimming were read from the DNA, whereas the V and J calls and clone size are those reported in that table. The sample table lists over a million clones, about 96% of them with a count of one. The ten largest clonotypes hold about 1.2% of the sample.

The germline V gene (reference sequence) gives CDR1 as SGHNT and CDR2 as YYREEE. The CDR3 runs 15 residues from the cysteine to the phenylalanine. The entry retains the CDR3 DNA only, 45 bases that are in frame from base 1. V loses 2 bases at its end and J loses 1 base; junction bases beyond the gene matches: 6. Overall results and qualifications from the work: Naive subsets generally had larger estimated clonotype richness than memory subsets. The genetic and exposure-history diversity represented was limited by the small number of donors. Higher generation probabilities were observed for clonotypes shared by all four sorted-subset donors than for non-shared clonotypes. Pairwise subsampling led to the expectation that sequencing depth would affect the degree of clonotype sharing among donors. Sampling was restricted to blood, and TCR repertoires in tissues likely differ from the TCR repertoires found in blood. Incomplete sequencing was indicated by rarefaction of sorted-subset datasets, despite the large sequencing depth. Approximately 5% of naive CD4, 3.5% of naive CD8, about 2.5% of memory CD4, and more than 0.35% of memory CD8 clonotypes were shared across a few donors.

Sequenced material: naive CD4+ T cells sorted from blood. The cell subset or site label corresponds to: CD45RA+ positively selected. The TCR originated in a man aged 25-40 years in good health. The chain employs TRBV5-4 and TRBJ2-7, and TRBD2 matches 7 of the central bases. The CDR3 has the sequence CASSFGGGRSYEQYF. The base sequence is TGTGCCAGCAGCTTCGGGGGAGGGCGTTCCTACGAGCAGTACTTC. The reference TRBV5-4 and TRBJ2-7 proteins fill in what lies around the CDR3, so the full variable domain reads ETGVTQSPTHLIKTRGQQVTLRCSSQSGHNTVSWYQQALGQGPQFIFQYYREEENGRGNFPPRFSGLQFPNYSSELNVNALELDDSALYLCASSFGGGRSYEQYFGPGTRLTVT.